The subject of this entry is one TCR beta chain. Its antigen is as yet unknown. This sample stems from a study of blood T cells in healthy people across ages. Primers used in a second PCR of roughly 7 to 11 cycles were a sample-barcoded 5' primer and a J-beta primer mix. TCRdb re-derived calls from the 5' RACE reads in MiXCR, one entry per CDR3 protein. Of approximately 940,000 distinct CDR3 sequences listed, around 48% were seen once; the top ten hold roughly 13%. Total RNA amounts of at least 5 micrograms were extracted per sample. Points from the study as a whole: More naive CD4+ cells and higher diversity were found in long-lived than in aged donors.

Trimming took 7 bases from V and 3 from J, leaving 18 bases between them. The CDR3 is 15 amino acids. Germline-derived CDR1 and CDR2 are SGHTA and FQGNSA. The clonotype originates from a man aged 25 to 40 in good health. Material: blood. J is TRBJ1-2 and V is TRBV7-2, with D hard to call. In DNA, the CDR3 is TGTGCCAGCACCCAACGCTGGGGTCTGGACTATGGCTACACCTTC. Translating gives CASTQRWGLDYGYTF. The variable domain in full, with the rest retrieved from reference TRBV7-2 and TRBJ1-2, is GAGVSQSPSNKVTEKGKDVELRCDPISGHTALYWYRQSLGQGLEFLIYFQGNSAPDKSGLPSDRFSAERTGGSVSTLTIQRTQQEDSAVYLCASTQRWGLDYGYTFGSGTRLTVV.